This T cell receptor (beta chain) emerged from a study of blood T cells in healthy people across ages. Study-level findings and limits: Total diversity from one million sequenced T cells was likely underestimated.

The CDR3 length is 14 residues. V was clipped by 1 base and J by 7 bases, with 13 bases between them. With regard to this clonotype: Its target is unknown.

It was with a sample-barcoded 5' primer and a J-beta primer mix that a second PCR of roughly 7 to 12 cycles was run. CDR3-containing paired-end reads numbering at least 2.5 million came from each sample. MiXCR, applied by TCRdb to the 5' RACE reads, yields one record per CDR3 protein. Of approximately 800,000 distinct CDR3 sequences listed, roughly 40% are singletons. V usage is TRBV12-3 or TRBV12-4 and J usage is TRBJ1-2, with TRBD1 as a possible D gene (6 bases). The TCR was taken from a man aged 18-30 years in good health. Input material: blood. The CDR3 protein is CASSLGLQGSGYTF. CDR3 coding DNA: TGTGCCAGCAGTTTAGGATTACAGGGAAGTGGCTACACCTTC.